One sample yielded the 6 T cell receptor beta chains listed below, sequenced in a study of cytomegalovirus exposure and HLA in healthy donors. With 60 Vbeta and 13 Jbeta primers, the PCR was carried out. TCRdb keeps only in-frame clones here, not all; method: immunoSEQ multiplex PCR. The repertoire includes around 130,000 clones, 66% of them detected once, and 6.5% sits in the top ten. Sequenced: PBMCs. The receptors stem from an older woman in good health and CMV-seronegative.

Only a few counts were recorded for this clone. The rearrangement links TRBV6-1 to TRBJ2-3, with a weak D call TRBD2 (6 bases). Trimming took 1 base from V and 5 from J, leaving 13 bases between them. The CDR3 spans 15 residues. Germline V gene data show CDR1 as MNHNS and CDR2 as SASEGT. CDR3 bases: TGTGCCAGCAGTGAAGGGGGGGTTAGCGGAGATACGCAGTATTTT. Its translation is CASSEGGVSGDTQYF.

The chain joins TRBV29-1 to TRBJ2-5; possibly TRBD1 for D (5 bases). Trimming pared 4 bases from V and 2 bases from J, leaving 8 bases between. In germline, CDR1 is SQVTM, CDR2 ANQGSEA. The CDR3 length is 12 residues. The CDR3: CSVGQQQETQYF. The CDR3 DNA reads TGCAGCGTTGGACAGCAACAAGAGACCCAGTACTTC.

The genes are TRBV5-1 and TRBJ2-3, with 11 bases aligning to TRBD2. With 1 base clipped from V and 6 bases from J, the junction kept 7 bases outside the gene matches. The CDR3 spans 16 residues. Germline CDR1 is SGHRS and CDR2 is YFSETQ. For the CDR3, the DNA is TGCGCCAGCAGCTTGATTAGCGGGGGGGCCTGGGATACGCAGTATTTT. Encoded protein: CASSLISGGAWDTQYF.

V usage is TRBV11-2 and J usage is TRBJ1-2, with D maybe TRBD1 (6 bases). Trimming removed 3 bases at V and 4 bases at J, with 9 bases between. CDR3 length: 13 residues. Germline V lookup: CDR1 SGHAT, CDR2 FQNNGV. The CDR3 spells CASSFPRGYGYTF. The CDR3 DNA follows: TGTGCCAGCAGCTTCCCCAGGGGCTATGGCTACACCTTC.

In this sample, this clone turned up once. This chain links TRBV27 with TRBJ2-3; tentatively, D is TRBD2 (6 bases). This CDR3 is 16 amino acids long. Germline values: CDR1 MNHEY, CDR2 SMNVEV (reference sequence). Trimming left V 3 bases short and J 0 bases short, with 13 bases between. The DNA of the CDR3 is TGTGCCAGCAGTTTCGATAGCGGCCTCAGCACAGATACGCAGTATTTT. Residues: CASSFDSGLSTDTQYF.

This clone showed up just a few times. V usage is TRBV7-2 and J usage is TRBJ1-3; 7 bases match TRBD1. CDR1 is SGHTA and CDR2 is FQGNSA in the germline V gene. The CDR3 length is 15 residues. Trimming removed 4 bases from V and 2 bases from J; junction bases left unmatched: 5. Here the CDR3 reads CASSSTGTAGNTIYF. The CDR3 region has the DNA TGTGCCAGCAGCTCTACAGGGACAGCTGGAAACACCATATATTTT.